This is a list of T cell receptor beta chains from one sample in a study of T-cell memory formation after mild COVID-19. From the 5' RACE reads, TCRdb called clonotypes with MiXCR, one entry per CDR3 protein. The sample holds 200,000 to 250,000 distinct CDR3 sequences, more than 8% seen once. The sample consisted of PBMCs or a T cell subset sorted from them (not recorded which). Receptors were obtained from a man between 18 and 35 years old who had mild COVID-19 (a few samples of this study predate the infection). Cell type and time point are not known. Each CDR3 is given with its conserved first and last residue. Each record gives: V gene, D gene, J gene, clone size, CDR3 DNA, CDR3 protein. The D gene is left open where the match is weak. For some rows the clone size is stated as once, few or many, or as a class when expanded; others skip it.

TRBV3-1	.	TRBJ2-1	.	TGTGCCAGCAGCCACAGCCTTTCCTACAATGAGCAGTTCTTC	CASSHSLSYNEQFF
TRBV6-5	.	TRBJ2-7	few	TGTGCCAGCAGGTTTGAGGGCCTTTCTGCCTCCGAGCAGTACTTC	CASRFEGLSASEQYF
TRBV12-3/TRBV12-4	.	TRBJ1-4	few	TGTGCCAGCACCCAAATATATTCAGGGGAAGAAAAACTGTTTTTT	CASTQIYSGEEKLFF
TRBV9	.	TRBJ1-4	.	TGTGCCAGCAGCGTAGAACCTTCAACTAATGAAAAACTGTTTTTT	CASSVEPSTNEKLFF
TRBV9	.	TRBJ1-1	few	TGTGCCAGCAGCGGGGGAATTATTTCTGAAGCTTTCTTT	CASSGGIISEAFF
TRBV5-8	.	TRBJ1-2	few	TGTGCCAGCAGCCTCGGAGGGAAGCACTATGGCTACACCTTC	CASSLGGKHYGYTF
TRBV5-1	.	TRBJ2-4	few	TGCGCCAGCAGCCGGGGGGCGGCCAGCAAAAACATTCAGTACTTC	CASSRGAASKNIQYF
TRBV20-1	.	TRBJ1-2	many	TGCAGTGCTCCCGCACCGGGACGCTATGGCTACACCTTC	CSAPAPGRYGYTF
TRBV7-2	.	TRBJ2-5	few	TGTGCCAGCAGCTATTCCCTCCAAGAGACCCAGTACTTC	CASSYSLQETQYF
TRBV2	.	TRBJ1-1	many	TGTGCCAGCAGTCTGGACAGTTACACTGAAGCTTTCTTT	CASSLDSYTEAFF
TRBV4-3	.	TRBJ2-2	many	TGCGCCAGCAGTTTCAGGGTCGGCACCGGGGAGCTGTTTTTT	CASSFRVGTGELFF
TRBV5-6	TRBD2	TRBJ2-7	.	TGTGCCAGCAGCAAAAGACTAGCAGGCGAGCAGTACTTC	CASSKRLAGEQYF
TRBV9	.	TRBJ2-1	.	TGTGCCAGCAGCGTAGGCCGGGAGAATGAGCAGTTCTTC	CASSVGRENEQFF
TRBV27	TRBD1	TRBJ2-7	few	TGTGCCAGCAGTTTATTATCGGGACAGGGGGTTCGCGACGAGCAGTACTTC	CASSLLSGQGVRDEQYF
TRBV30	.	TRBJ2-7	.	TGTGCCTGGAGTCAGGATCACGAGCAGTACTTC	CAWSQDHEQYF
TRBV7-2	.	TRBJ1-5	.	TGTGCCAGCAGCTTGGTCACGAGCAATCAGCCCCAGCATTTT	CASSLVTSNQPQHF
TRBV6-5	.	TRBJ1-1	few	TGTGCCAGCAGTCCCGTGGGACGGATGAACACTGAAGCTTTCTTT	CASSPVGRMNTEAFF
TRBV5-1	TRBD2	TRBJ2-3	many	TGCGCCAGCAGCCAGCTGCGGGCGGGGGGTTCAGATACGCAGTATTTT	CASSQLRAGGSDTQYF
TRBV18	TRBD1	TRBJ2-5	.	TGTGCCAGCTCACTCGGACAGGACCCGGGGGAGACCCAGTACTTC	CASSLGQDPGETQYF
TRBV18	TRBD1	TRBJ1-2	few	TGTGCCAGCTCACCCCTCGGACAGGTAGCTAACTATGGCTACACCTTC	CASSPLGQVANYGYTF
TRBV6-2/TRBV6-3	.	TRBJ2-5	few	TGTGCCAGCAGTCGGAGTGGTATCGGGACCCAGTACTTC	CASSRSGIGTQYF
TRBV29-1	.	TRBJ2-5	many	TGCAGCCCCCCGCGCGGGACCCAGTACTTC	CSPPRGTQYF
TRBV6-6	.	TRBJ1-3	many	TGTGCCAGCAGTTACTCAGGTGGAAACACCATATATTTT	CASSYSGGNTIYF
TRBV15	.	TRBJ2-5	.	TGTGCCACCAGCAGACTTCCTGGAGAGACCCAGTACTTC	CATSRLPGETQYF
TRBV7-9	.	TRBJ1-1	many	TGTGCCAGCAGCCGGGGCGTTGGGGAAGCTTTCTTT	CASSRGVGEAFF
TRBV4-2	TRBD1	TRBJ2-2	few	TGTGCCAGCAGCCAAGCAGGACAGGGGGAGACCGGGGAGCTGTTTTTT	CASSQAGQGETGELFF
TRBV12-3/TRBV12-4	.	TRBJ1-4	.	TGTGCCAGCAAACCAGGCCGACTTGAAAAACTGTTTTTT	CASKPGRLEKLFF
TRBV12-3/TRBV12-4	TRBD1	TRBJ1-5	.	TGTGCCAGCAGTTCTGGTCGGCAGGGGGCTTACCAGCCCCAGCATTTT	CASSSGRQGAYQPQHF
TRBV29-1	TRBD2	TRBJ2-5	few	TGCAGCGTCGGGATGACTAGCGGGGCCGAGGGGACCCAGTACTTC	CSVGMTSGAEGTQYF
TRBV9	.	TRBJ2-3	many	TGTGCCAGCAGCTCCCTTTTAGAAGATACGCAGTATTTT	CASSSLLEDTQYF
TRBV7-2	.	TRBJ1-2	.	TGTGCCAGCAGCCCCCCCGGGGGGACCCAAGGGGGCTACACCTTC	CASSPPGGTQGGYTF
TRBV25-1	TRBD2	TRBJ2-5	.	TGTGCCAGCAGCATAGCGGGGAAAGAAGAGACCCAGTACTTC	CASSIAGKEETQYF
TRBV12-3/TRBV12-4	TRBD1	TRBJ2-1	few	TGTGCCAGCAGTCCACCAGAAGGGGGCGGATTCCACAATGAGCAGTTCTTC	CASSPPEGGGFHNEQFF
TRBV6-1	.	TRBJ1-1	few	TGTGCCAGCAGTGACGGCGCTGAAGCTTTCTTT	CASSDGAEAFF
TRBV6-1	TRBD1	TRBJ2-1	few	TGTGCCAGCAGCCTAAGGGACAGCTTGGAAGAGCAGTTCTTC	CASSLRDSLEEQFF
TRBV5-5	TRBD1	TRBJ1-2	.	TGTGCCAGCAGCTTGGGACTAGGGACAGGGGTGAGCTATGGCTACACCTTC	CASSLGLGTGVSYGYTF
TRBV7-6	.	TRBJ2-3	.	TGTGCCAGCAGCTATACCGGGACACCGGGCACAGATACGCAGTATTTT	CASSYTGTPGTDTQYF
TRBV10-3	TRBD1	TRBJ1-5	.	TGTGCCATCAGTGAGTCCGACAGGGATGGCCAGCCCCAGCATTTT	CAISESDRDGQPQHF
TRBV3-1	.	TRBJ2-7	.	TGTGCCAGCAGCCAAGAGGGGCTTCGCGAGCAGTACTTC	CASSQEGLREQYF
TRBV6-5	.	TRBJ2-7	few	TGTGCCAGCAGTTTTGGGCAGGGTGACAACGAGCAGTACTTC	CASSFGQGDNEQYF
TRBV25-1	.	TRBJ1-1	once	TGTGCCAGCAGTGAATTTCAGGGAAGTCGCACTGAAGCTTTCTTT	CASSEFQGSRTEAFF
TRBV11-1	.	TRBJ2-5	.	TGTGCCAGCAGCCTTATCCCGGGGCAGGACCCGCAAGAGACCCAGTACTTC	CASSLIPGQDPQETQYF
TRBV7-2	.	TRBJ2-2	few	TGTGCCAGCAGCTCCACAGGCACCTTCACCGGGGAGCTGTTTTTT	CASSSTGTFTGELFF
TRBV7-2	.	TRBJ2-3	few	TGTGCCAGCAGCTCACAGGGAGGGGAAAGAGATACGCAGTATTTT	CASSSQGGERDTQYF
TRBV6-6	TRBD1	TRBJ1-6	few	TGTGCCAGCAGTTACTCGAAGAGGGGGCGCGGGAATTCACCCCTCCACTTT	CASSYSKRGRGNSPLHF
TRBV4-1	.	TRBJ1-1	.	TGCGCCAGCAGCCGACCGTCCCTGTATGACACTGAAGCTTTCTTT	CASSRPSLYDTEAFF
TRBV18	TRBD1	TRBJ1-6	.	TGTGCCAGCTCACCACAGGTCGGGACAGAGAATTCACCCCTCCACTTT	CASSPQVGTENSPLHF
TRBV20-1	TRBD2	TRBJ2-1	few	TGCAGTGCTAGCGTAGCGGGGGGCTTCGATGAGCAGTTCTTC	CSASVAGGFDEQFF
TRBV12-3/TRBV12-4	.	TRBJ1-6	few	TGTGCCAGCAGTTCCGGACGTTCACCCCTCCACTTT	CASSSGRSPLHF
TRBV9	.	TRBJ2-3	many	TGTGCCAGCAGCGTCCACCCCGCAGATACGCAGTATTTT	CASSVHPADTQYF